This T cell receptor (beta chain) was recorded in a study of glioma-infiltrating T cells after dendritic cell vaccination. Study information: Monocyte-derived dendritic cells, cultured 6 to 7 days with IL-4 and GM-CSF, were pulsed with autologous tumor lysate.

Study conclusions and caveats: Higher TCR clonality did not directly relate to longer survival.

Worth noting for this clone: Antigen specificity is unknown. Distinct nucleotide sequences in the sample also encode this CDR3.

CDR3 length equals 14 residues. CDR1 is SGHDT, CDR2 YYEEEE, per germline. The ends were cut back, 2 bases at V and 1 base at J, with 7 bases in the middle. The PCR used 60 V beta and 13 J beta primers. Data came from immunoSEQ multiplex PCR; TCRdb stores just in-frame clones and leaves some out. Of approximately 91,000 clones in the sample, 80% to 90% were seen once. The time point was: after dendritic cell vaccination, including at tumor progression/relapse. This chain joins TRBV5-6 and TRBJ1-5, with a tentative D call TRBD1 (6 bases). The TCR originated in a human donor with glioblastoma. The material was blood, obtained after dendritic cell vaccination. CDR3 region: CASSLTGSNQPQHF. The CDR3 DNA reads TGTGCCAGCAGCTTAACAGGGAGCAATCAGCCCCAGCATTTT.